This T cell receptor (beta chain) was sequenced in a study of Graves' ophthalmopathy and Graves' hyperthyroidism. About the research overall: Ahead of any treatment, peripheral blood was obtained at the initial diagnosis.

Whole-study results and caveats: Ophthalmopathy progression was predicted with approximately 68% sensitivity and roughly 74% specificity. An 81.08% specificity and 87.88% sensitivity were achieved by a 13-signature model that separated ophthalmopathy from stable hyperthyroidism.

This clonotype has just one count. The antigen is not known. A much larger clone differs by one base, so this may be a read error. The CDR3 does not close with the conserved phenylalanine or tryptophan, likely indicating a read error. Amplified material comprised TCR beta CDR3 regions derived from RNA transcripts. RT-PCR in the first round used HTBI primers; a second-round multiplex PCR followed. One entry per CDR3 protein results from TCRdb running MiXCR on the multiplex PCR reads. In the table there are 300,000 to 450,000 distinct CDR3 sequences, about 18% of which are singletons. Looked up from germline, CDR1 is MNHNS and CDR2 is SASEGT. This CDR3 is 16 amino acids long. Trimming shortened V by 2 bases and J by 0 bases, and 14 bases separated the two germline ends.

This receptor was obtained from an adult woman with stable Graves' hyperthyroidism. This chain joins TRBV6-1 and TRBJ2-7, with D unclear. The specimen was peripheral blood. The CDR3 DNA reads TGTGCCAGCAGTGAAAGGTTCCTTGGGCGCTCCTACGAGCAGTACCTC. Translation gives CASSERFLGRSYEQYL.